This T cell receptor beta chain was captured by sequencing in a study of shared T cell receptors in the human thymus. The length of the CDR3 is 18 residues. The V gene's germline CDR1 is SGHRS and CDR2 YFSETQ. Losses at the gene ends were 3 bases for V and 4 bases for J; bases not matched to a gene: 9. Sequencing was performed with immunoSEQ multiplex PCR; in TCRdb, only in-frame clones are kept and a portion is missing. This sample has hundreds of thousands of clones, with approximately 87% found just once. The same sample was also studied in work on human thymus T cells. That work adds: In thymic and blood repertoires alike, V and J usage looked biased.

The sample taken for sequencing was thymocytes. The V call is TRBV5-1, the J call TRBJ2-1; 14 bases align to TRBD2. The TCR was taken from a boy younger than two with a congenital heart defect. For the CDR3, the DNA is TGCGCCAGCAGCTCGGGACTAGCGGGAGTAGCCTATTACAATGAGCAGTTCTTC. Its protein is CASSSGLAGVAYYNEQFF.